This is a list of T cell receptor beta chains from one sample in a study of shared clonotypes between healthy human individuals. The data were produced by immunoSEQ multiplex PCR, yet TCRdb's version contains in-frame clones alone and is incomplete. Of about 2 million clones listed, approximately 95% are singletons. Sequencing was carried out using naive CD4+ T cells sorted from blood. The receptors stem from a man between 18 and 35 years old in good health. Both conserved end residues are part of each CDR3. The D gene is left open where the match is weak. Not every row has a clone size; where given, it reads once, few, many or a size class.

v_call	j_call	clone_size	d_call	cdr3_aa	cdr3_nt
TRBV2	TRBJ2-7	NA	NA	CASSQDSATGQYF	TGTGCCAGCAGTCAAGACAGCGCTACAGGGCAGTACTTC
TRBV21-1	TRBJ1-2	NA	NA	CASSTFTRDSELKSYGYTF	TGTGCCAGCAGCACTTTCACCCGGGACAGTGAGCTAAAGTCTTATGGCTACACCTTC
TRBV29-1	TRBJ2-3	NA	TRBD1	CSVHGTVTDTQYF	TGCAGCGTTCACGGGACAGTCACAGATACGCAGTATTTT
TRBV5-1	TRBJ2-7	NA	TRBD1	CASSLQGVSSYEQYF	TGCGCCAGCAGCTTGCAGGGGGTTTCCTCCTACGAGCAGTACTTC
TRBV4-3	TRBJ2-2	NA	NA	CASSLPSGLPTGELFF	TGCGCCAGCAGCCTTCCGTCCGGCTTGCCTACCGGGGAGCTGTTTTTT
TRBV5-1	TRBJ2-5	NA	NA	CASSLRGTIQETQYF	TGCGCCAGCAGCTTAAGGGGAACCATTCAAGAGACCCAGTACTTC
TRBV5-4	TRBJ1-1	once	TRBD1	CASSLLDRDTEAFF	TGTGCCAGCAGCTTACTTGACAGGGACACTGAAGCTTTCTTT
TRBV5-1	TRBJ1-1	NA	NA	CASSVQEPTEAFF	TGCGCCAGCAGCGTTCAGGAACCCACTGAAGCTTTCTTT
TRBV7-9	TRBJ2-1	NA	TRBD2	CASSLTGRGGEQFF	TGTGCCAGCAGCTTAACCGGGAGGGGAGGTGAGCAGTTCTTC
TRBV6-5	TRBJ2-7	once	NA	CASRSAGVAYEQYF	TGTGCCAGCAGGAGCGCCGGGGTCGCCTACGAGCAGTACTTC
TRBV2	TRBJ2-2	NA	TRBD2	CASSEGRLAGLGELFF	TGTGCCAGCAGTGAGGGGAGACTAGCGGGGTTAGGGGAGCTGTTTTTT
TRBV11-2	TRBJ2-3	NA	NA	CASSFGSSADTQYF	TGTGCCAGCAGCTTTGGTAGTAGCGCTGATACGCAGTATTTT
TRBV5-1	TRBJ2-2	NA	NA	CASSLGSNTGELFF	TGCGCCAGCAGCTTGGGCTCGAACACCGGGGAGCTGTTTTTT
TRBV18	TRBJ1-6	NA	NA	CASSQLPMVKPSNSPLHF	TGTGCCAGCTCACAGTTACCAATGGTTAAACCCTCTAATTCACCCCTCCACTTT
TRBV5-1	TRBJ1-2	NA	TRBD1	CASSLKTGGYGYTF	TGCGCCAGCAGCTTAAAAACAGGGGGTTATGGCTACACCTTC
TRBV7-3	TRBJ2-5	NA	TRBD2	CASSLLAGKQETQYF	TGTGCCAGCAGCCTACTAGCGGGGAAGCAAGAGACCCAGTACTTC
TRBV7-9	TRBJ1-1	NA	TRBD1	CASSLTGSTEAFF	TGTGCCAGCAGCTTGACAGGGAGCACTGAAGCTTTCTTT
TRBV2	TRBJ2-3	NA	TRBD2	CASSKGLAPSSTDTQYF	TGTGCCAGCAGTAAAGGACTAGCTCCATCGAGCACAGATACGCAGTATTTT
TRBV7-2	TRBJ1-2	NA	TRBD1	CASRLGTEDGYTF	TGTGCCAGCAGACTTGGGACAGAGGATGGCTACACCTTC
TRBV12-5	TRBJ2-1	NA	NA	CASGIQLGMRYNEQFF	TGTGCTAGTGGTATTCAGCTAGGGATGCGGTACAATGAGCAGTTCTTC
TRBV5-8	TRBJ1-2	NA	NA	CASSPIYSVRYGYTF	TGTGCCAGCAGCCCGATATACAGTGTTCGCTATGGCTACACCTTC
TRBV19	TRBJ2-6	many	NA	CASSIGNSGANVLTF	TGTGCCAGTAGTATCGGGAACTCTGGGGCCAACGTCCTGACTTTC
TRBV2	TRBJ2-6	NA	NA	CASTQVGSGANVLTF	TGTGCCAGCACTCAGGTGGGATCTGGGGCCAACGTCCTGACTTTC
TRBV7-8	TRBJ1-4	NA	NA	CASSLAVGTSGEKLFF	TGTGCCAGCAGCTTAGCGGTAGGGACGTCGGGTGAAAAACTGTTTTTT
TRBV4-1	TRBJ2-2	once	TRBD1	CASSRGQGYTGELFF	TGCGCCAGCAGCCGGGGACAGGGGTACACCGGGGAGCTGTTTTTT
TRBV5-1	TRBJ2-3	NA	NA	CASTMGVRTDTQYF	TGCGCCAGCACGATGGGGGTTCGGACAGATACGCAGTATTTT
TRBV7-2	TRBJ2-7	NA	NA	CASSQVIEQYF	TGTGCCAGCAGTCAGGTCATCGAGCAGTACTTC
TRBV30	TRBJ1-3	NA	NA	CAWSVSTVSGNTIYF	TGTGCCTGGAGTGTTTCGACGGTGTCTGGAAACACCATATATTTT
TRBV11-2	TRBJ2-3	NA	NA	CASSLGTSGYTDTQYF	TGTGCCAGCAGCTTAGGTACCAGCGGTTACACAGATACGCAGTATTTT
TRBV2	TRBJ1-5	NA	NA	CASRSYSNQPQHF	TGTGCCAGCAGAAGCTATAGCAATCAGCCCCAGCATTTT
TRBV18	TRBJ2-5	NA	NA	CASSPAALKGQETQYF	TGTGCCAGCTCACCCGCAGCGCTGAAGGGCCAAGAGACCCAGTACTTC
TRBV18	TRBJ1-2	NA	NA	CASRRGLEQVEYGYTF	TGTGCCAGCCGTCGGGGGTTGGAACAGGTCGAATATGGCTACACCTTC